This T cell receptor beta chain is from a study of T-cell reconstitution after alpha-beta-depleted transplantation in children. Overall study findings and caveats: Once a year had passed after transplant, T-cell counts and diversity came mostly from newly produced T cells. Surviving recipient T cells and thymic progenitors underlay high day-60 TCRbeta diversity in some patients.

Trimming stripped 0 bases from V and 9 bases from J, with 6 bases between. Germline V lookup: CDR1 SGHAT, CDR2 FQNNGV. The CDR3 extends over 12 amino acids. TCRbeta library construction was performed incorporating unique molecular identifiers. TCRdb re-called the PCR reads through MiXCR, storing one row per CDR3 protein. The repertoire holds around 440,000 distinct CDR3 sequences, with 15% to 20% as singletons. As concerns this clonotype: The antigen is undetermined.

The chain carries TRBV11-2 and TRBJ1-3; D is perhaps TRBD1 (5 bases). Specimen: PBMCs, mostly from graft donor cells, collected 360 days after TCRalphabeta/CD19-depleted stem cell transplant. The sequence was obtained from a boy younger than two who had a stem cell transplant for Wiskott-Aldrich syndrome, so the T cells may come from the graft donor. The CDR3 protein is CASSLEGATIYF. The CDR3 coding sequence is TGTGCCAGCAGCTTAGAAGGGGCCACCATATATTTT.